Listed below are T cell receptor beta chains from one sample, sequenced in a study of blood T cell repertoires in COVID-19. This table comes from immunoSEQ multiplex PCR, and its TCRdb copy is limited to in-frame clones, with some not included. The data show a few hundred thousand clones, 82% seen once. Sample: peripheral blood. These receptors all come from a woman aged 18-35 years with acute or convalescent COVID-19. Both conserved end residues are part of each CDR3. Each record gives: V gene, D gene, J gene, CDR3 length, clone size, CDR3 DNA, CDR3 protein. A D gene is named only where the DNA matches it firmly. Size is stated for part of the rows, as once, few or many counts, or as a class when the clone is expanded.

V gene: TRBV10-2; D gene: TRBD1; J gene: TRBJ1-2; CDR3 length: 14; clone size: once; CDR3 DNA: TGCGCCAGCAGAATAGACAGGGGAAGGTATGGCTACACCTTC; CDR3 protein: CASRIDRGRYGYTF
V gene: TRBV7-2; D gene: TRBD1; J gene: TRBJ2-6; CDR3 length: 18; clone size: once; CDR3 DNA: TGTGCCAGCAGCTTAGTGGGACAGGTTGGCTCGGGGGCCAACGTCCTGACTTTC; CDR3 protein: CASSLVGQVGSGANVLTF
V gene: TRBV3-1/TRBV3-2; D gene: TRBD1; J gene: TRBJ2-4; CDR3 length: 20; clone size: once; CDR3 DNA: TGTGCCAGCAGCCGCAAGTCGGGACTACAGGGGGCATTAGCCAAAAACATTCAGTACTTC; CDR3 protein: CASSRKSGLQGALAKNIQYF
V gene: TRBV27; D gene: TRBD1; J gene: TRBJ1-2; CDR3 length: 14; clone size: .; CDR3 DNA: TGTGCCAGCAGTGGGACAGGGGCCGGGGATGGCTACACCTTC; CDR3 protein: CASSGTGAGDGYTF
V gene: TRBV27; D gene: .; J gene: TRBJ2-2; CDR3 length: 16; clone size: .; CDR3 DNA: TGTGCCAGCAGTTTATCCCTAATTGCGAACACCGGGGAGCTGTTTTTT; CDR3 protein: CASSLSLIANTGELFF
V gene: TRBV4-3; D gene: TRBD2; J gene: TRBJ2-5; CDR3 length: 15; clone size: .; CDR3 DNA: TGCGCCAGCAGCCCGGGGGGGAGGGACCAAGAGACCCAGTACTTC; CDR3 protein: CASSPGGRDQETQYF
V gene: TRBV10-3; D gene: TRBD2; J gene: TRBJ2-1; CDR3 length: 18; clone size: .; CDR3 DNA: TGTGCCATCAGTGAGAACAGGGCCCCTAGCGGGAGGGCCGATGAGCAGTTCTTC; CDR3 protein: CAISENRAPSGRADEQFF
V gene: TRBV14; D gene: .; J gene: TRBJ1-2; CDR3 length: 17; clone size: .; CDR3 DNA: TGTGCCAGCAGCCAAGATCAAGATCGTTTAGTTAACTATGGCTACACCTTC; CDR3 protein: CASSQDQDRLVNYGYTF
V gene: TRBV29-1; D gene: .; J gene: TRBJ2-1; CDR3 length: 15; clone size: .; CDR3 DNA: TGCAGCGTTGAAGAGGGACAGCTCGGACTAAATGAGCAGTTCTTC; CDR3 protein: CSVEEGQLGLNEQFF
V gene: TRBV24-1; D gene: .; J gene: TRBJ2-3; CDR3 length: 16; clone size: .; CDR3 DNA: TGTGCCACCAGTGATGCTACAGGGGAGGGCACAGATACGCAGTATTTT; CDR3 protein: CATSDATGEGTDTQYF
V gene: TRBV7-9; D gene: .; J gene: TRBJ1-2; CDR3 length: 12; clone size: .; CDR3 DNA: TGTGCCAGCAGCACAAACAGGGACGGCTACACCTTC; CDR3 protein: CASSTNRDGYTF
V gene: TRBV7-2; D gene: TRBD1; J gene: TRBJ1-1; CDR3 length: 15; clone size: .; CDR3 DNA: TGTGCCAGCAGCTTGGCCCAGGGGGCGAGCACTGAAGCTTTCTTT; CDR3 protein: CASSLAQGASTEAFF
V gene: TRBV12-1; D gene: .; J gene: TRBJ2-7; CDR3 length: 12; clone size: .; CDR3 DNA: TGTGCCAGCAGCTCAGGCGCCCACGAGCAGTACTTC; CDR3 protein: CASSSGAHEQYF
V gene: TRBV4-3; D gene: TRBD2; J gene: TRBJ2-1; CDR3 length: 15; clone size: .; CDR3 DNA: TGCGCCAGCAGCCAAAGAGCGGGAGTTCCCAATGAGCAGTTCTTC; CDR3 protein: CASSQRAGVPNEQFF